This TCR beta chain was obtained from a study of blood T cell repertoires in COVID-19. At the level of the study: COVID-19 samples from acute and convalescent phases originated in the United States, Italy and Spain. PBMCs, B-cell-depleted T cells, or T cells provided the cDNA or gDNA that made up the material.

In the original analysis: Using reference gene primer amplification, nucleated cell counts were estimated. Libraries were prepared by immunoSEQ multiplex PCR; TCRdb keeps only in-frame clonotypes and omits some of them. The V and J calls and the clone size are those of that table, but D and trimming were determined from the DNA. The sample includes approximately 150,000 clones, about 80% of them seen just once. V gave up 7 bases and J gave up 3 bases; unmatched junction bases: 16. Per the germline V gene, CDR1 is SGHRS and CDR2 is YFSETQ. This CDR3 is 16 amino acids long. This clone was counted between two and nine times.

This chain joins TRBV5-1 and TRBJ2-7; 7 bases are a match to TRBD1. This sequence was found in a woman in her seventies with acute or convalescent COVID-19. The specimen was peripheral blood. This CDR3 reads CASPGLPHRGHYEQYF. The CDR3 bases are TGCGCCAGCCCCGGGCTCCCACACAGGGGACACTACGAGCAGTACTTC.